Below are 6 T cell receptor beta chains sequenced from a single sample in a study of identical twins. TCRdb re-called the 5' RACE reads with MiXCR, one entry per CDR3 protein. In the table there are around 240,000 distinct CDR3 sequences, about 7% of which are singletons. The same data also contributed to another study, on yellow fever vaccine responses in identical twins.

Sequenced sample: memory (CD45RO+) T cells sorted from blood. Receptor source: a woman aged 18-29 years in good health.

This clonotype has more than one count but fewer than ten. CDR3 DNA sequence: TGTGCCAGCACCCCCCTCCGGGGGGAACATGGCTACACCTTC. Translation: CASTPLRGEHGYTF. The chain uses TRBV13 and TRBJ1-2; D is perhaps TRBD1 (5 bases). V was pared by 7 bases and J by 6 bases, with 18 bases between. The germline V gene has CDR1 PRHDT and CDR2 FYEKMQ (reference sequence). The CDR3 has 14 amino acids.

V usage is TRBV15 and J usage is TRBJ2-1; maybe TRBD1 (6 bases). The V gene's germline CDR1 is LNHNV and CDR2 YYDKDF (reference sequence). Trimming took 3 bases from V and 5 from J, leaving 11 bases between them. This CDR3 has 14 amino acids. The DNA for the CDR3 is TGTGCCACCAGCAGCGGGCAGGGGCACAATGAGCAGTTCTTC. As protein: CATSSGQGHNEQFF.

This clonotype was seen a handful of times. The genes are TRBV13 and TRBJ2-1, with D hard to call. This CDR3 has 14 amino acids. Germline CDR1 is PRHDT and CDR2 is FYEKMQ (reference sequence). Deletions cut 4 bases from V and 6 bases from J, with 13 bases between. This CDR3 reads CASSSLYSVNEQFF. CDR3 bases: TGTGCCAGCAGCTCCCTTTATTCGGTCAATGAGCAGTTCTTC.

This clonotype turned up a few times. This chain joins TRBV18 and TRBJ2-5; D remains unclear. The ends were cut back, 0 bases at V and 2 bases at J, with 7 bases in the middle. The CDR3 spans 14 residues. Germline CDR1 KGHSH, CDR2 LQKENI. This CDR3 is CASSPPNYQETQYF. DNA of the CDR3: TGTGCCAGCTCACCACCGAACTATCAAGAGACCCAGTACTTC.

The sample holds many counts of this clonotype. The chain has TRBV27 and TRBJ2-7, with TRBD1 matching over 9 bases. The germline V gene encodes CDR1 MNHEY and CDR2 SMNVEV (reference sequence). With 6 bases clipped from V and 3 bases from J, the junction kept 6 bases outside the gene matches. The CDR3 runs to 14 residues. The CDR3 DNA reads TGTGCCAGCAGCCTGGGACAGGGAGACTACGAGCAGTACGTC. Protein: CASSLGQGDYEQYV.

This clonotype was detected only a few times. Written as DNA, the CDR3 is TGTGCCAGCAGTTTTTGGGGAGGCCAAGAGACCCAGTACTTC. Amino acids: CASSFWGGQETQYF. The chain carries TRBV12-3 or TRBV12-4 and TRBJ2-5; D might be TRBD2 (6 bases). Deletions cut 3 bases from V and 1 base from J, with 9 bases between. The CDR3 consists of 14 residues.